This T cell receptor beta chain came from a study of T cell responses to AZD1222 COVID-19 vaccine. The study's findings and limits: Baseline serology detected seropositivity in only 5 or 6 AZD1222 recipients. Unmutated variant regions are reportedly targeted by nearly half of spike-specific TCRs.

This CDR3 comprises 16 residues. CDR1 and CDR2 (germline): SNHLY, FYNNEI. Trimming cost V 6 bases and J 2 bases; bases outside gene matches: 6. Notes on this clone: As yet, its antigen is unknown.

Second-dose intervals near 4 or 12 weeks were combined. Measured with immunoSEQ multiplex PCR; TCRdb has only the in-frame clones, and not every one. This sample has roughly 110,000 clones, with approximately 92% found just once. The rearrangement joins TRBV2 to TRBJ2-5; 13 nucleotides align to TRBD2. This sequence was found in an adult who received the AZD1222 COVID-19 vaccine. Sequencing used peripheral blood, obtained 28 days after the second AZD1222 dose. The CDR3 nucleotides are TGTGCCAGCAGGTTGGGACTAGCGGGGCGTCAAGAGACCCAGTACTTC. Translated, it gives CASRLGLAGRQETQYF.